These 21 T cell receptor beta chains came from one sample sequenced in a study of T cell changes during pregnancy in multiple sclerosis. TCRdb keeps only in-frame clones here, not all; method: immunoSEQ multiplex PCR. The sample lists 40,000 or so clones, roughly nine tenths seen once, with approximately 0.46% in the top ten. The sample was CD4+ T cells from peripheral blood mononuclear cells, taken in the third trimester of pregnancy. These receptors were taken from a female donor in good health, enrolled as a control in a pregnancy study.

This CDR3 is CASSVAGGRYNEQFF. CDR3 nucleotide sequence: TGTGCCAGCAGCGTAGCGGGGGGGCGCTACAATGAGCAGTTCTTC. The chain employs TRBV9 and TRBJ2-1, with TRBD2 identical over 8 bases. Germline-derived CDR1 and CDR2 are SGDLS and YYNGEE. The V and J ends lost 0 bases and 3 bases, in that order; junction bases with no gene match: 2. The length of the CDR3 is 15 residues.

CDR3 in amino acids: CASSSYDEQYF. The CDR3 nucleotides read TGTGCCAGCAGCTCCTACGACGAGCAGTACTTC. The chain couples TRBV7-9 to TRBJ2-7, with D unresolved. Germline V gene lookup returns CDR1 SEHNR and CDR2 FQNEAQ (reference sequence). The V gene lost 4 bases and the J gene lost 5 bases, with 6 bases spanning the gap. This CDR3 region has 11 residues.

The gene calls are TRBV6-1 and TRBJ1-1; tentatively, D is TRBD1 (5 bases). The germline V and J ends were trimmed by 1 base and 7 bases, with 10 bases remaining between them. CDR1 MNHNS and CDR2 SASEGT come from the germline V gene. The CDR3 runs to 13 residues. CDR3 DNA: TGTGCCAGCAGTGAAGTCGGAGGGGATGAAGCTTTCTTT. Its translation is CASSEVGGDEAFF.

The chain joins TRBV6-5 to TRBJ2-7, with D possibly TRBD2 on 6 matching bases. This CDR3 region has 15 residues. The germline V gene encodes CDR1 MNHEY and CDR2 SVGAGI. Trimming took off 0 bases at V and 0 bases at J, with 9 bases between the two ends. CDR3 sequence: CASSYSGGPSYEQYF. The CDR3 DNA is TGTGCCAGCAGTTACTCGGGGGGTCCCTCCTACGAGCAGTACTTC.

The rearrangement links TRBV6-5 to TRBJ2-3, with TRBD2 identical over 8 bases. This CDR3 region has 15 residues. V was pared by 4 bases and J by 0 bases, with 3 bases of the junction left unmatched. Germline lookup yields CDR1 MNHEY and CDR2 SVGAGI. CDR3 residues: CASSSPSGSTDTQYF. The CDR3 coding sequence is TGTGCCAGCAGTTCTCCTAGCGGGAGCACAGATACGCAGTATTTT.

The chain has TRBV19 and TRBJ1-2; D is perhaps TRBD1 (6 bases). V was cut by 5 bases and J by 4 bases, with 17 bases left in between. The CDR3 covers 15 residues. Germline assignment: CDR1 LNHDA and CDR2 SQIVND (reference sequence). CDR3 in amino acids: CASSPRGFGGYGYTF. The CDR3 bases are TGTGCCAGTAGTCCCAGGGGTTTCGGTGGCTATGGCTACACCTTC.

The rearrangement joins TRBV2 to TRBJ2-1; 11 bases match TRBD2. V trimming: 6 bases; J trimming: 5 bases; junction bases outside the gene matches: 3. The CDR3 runs 14 residues. Germline loops: CDR1 SNHLY, CDR2 FYNNEI. The chain's CDR3 is CASRAGLADNEQFF. The CDR3 DNA reads TGTGCCAGCAGAGCGGGACTAGCGGACAATGAGCAGTTCTTC. The full variable domain, rest sourced from reference TRBV2 and TRBJ2-1, is EPEVTQTPSHQVTQMGQEVILRCVPISNHLYFYWYRQILGQKVEFLVSFYNNEISEKSEIFDDQFSVERPDGSNFTLKIRSTKLEDSAMYFCASRAGLADNEQFFGPGTRLTVL.

CDR3 amino acids: CASSLAKSGTDEQYF. CDR3 DNA sequence: TGTGCCAGCAGTTTGGCTAAATCAGGGACAGACGAGCAGTACTTC. J is TRBJ2-7 and V is TRBV28, with TRBD1 matching 7 bases. After removal of 3 bases from V and 5 bases from J, the junction contained 10 bases not matched to a gene. Germline V CDR1 and CDR2: MDHEN, SYDVKM. The CDR3 totals 15 residues.

This clone was detected a few times. The chain is built from TRBV7-9 and TRBJ1-4; 7 bases agree with TRBD1. With 8 bases clipped from V and 5 bases from J, the junction kept 11 bases outside the gene matches. CDR1 SEHNR and CDR2 FQNEAQ come from the germline V gene (reference sequence). There are 15 residues in the CDR3. The CDR3, as DNA: TGTGCCAGCGGAAAACCTACAGGGGTAAATGAAAAACTGTTTTTT. Its translation: CASGKPTGVNEKLFF.

This clone was seen a few times. The V gene is TRBV11-1, the J gene TRBJ2-3, with D maybe TRBD1 (6 bases). Deletions cut 5 bases from V and 6 bases from J, with 6 bases between. The CDR3 runs to 11 residues. From germline, CDR1 is SGHAT and CDR2 FQDESV (reference sequence). The CDR3 nucleotides are TGTGCCAGCAGCCAGGGGGATACGCAGTATTTT. This sequence encodes CASSQGDTQYF.

The gene calls are TRBV27 and TRBJ1-1; 7 nucleotides line up with TRBD1. V was clipped by 5 bases and J by 11 bases; unmatched bases: 11. CDR3 length equals 13 residues. Germline V CDR1 and CDR2: MNHEY, SMNVEV (reference sequence). CDR3 in amino acids: CASSPETGMGAFF. The CDR3 DNA follows: TGTGCCAGCAGTCCGGAGACAGGGATGGGGGCTTTCTTT.

V and J are TRBV5-1 and TRBJ1-4; weak D call: TRBD1 (5 bases). This CDR3 region has 16 residues. V lost 1 base and J lost 3, with 13 bases in between. From germline, CDR1 is SGHRS and CDR2 YFSETQ. The CDR3 sequence is CASSLKLGTPNEKLFF. CDR3 sequence (DNA): TGCGCCAGCAGCTTGAAACTCGGGACTCCTAATGAAAAACTGTTTTTT.

The V call is TRBV2, the J call TRBJ2-3; D ambiguous. Germline-derived CDR1 and CDR2 are SNHLY and FYNNEI. V lost 7 bases and J lost 4, with 15 bases in between. The CDR3 is 14 amino acids. The CDR3 coding sequence is TGTGCCAGCACCGCCCGAGATTACCCAGATACGCAGTATTTT. The encoded protein is CASTARDYPDTQYF.

This sequence joins TRBV29-1 and TRBJ2-1; 13 positions match TRBD2. J was trimmed by 4 bases and V by 2 bases; bases with no gene match: 8. Germline V gives CDR1 SQVTM, CDR2 ANQGSEA. CDR3 length equals 17 residues. In DNA, the CDR3 is TGCAGCGTTGAAAGGACTAGCGGGAGTTGGGGGTACAATGAGCAGTTCTTC. Its translation: CSVERTSGSWGYNEQFF.

The rearrangement links TRBV7-2 to TRBJ2-3; 7 nucleotides match TRBD2. CDR1 and CDR2 from the germline V gene are SGHTA and FQGNSA. The CDR3 has 16 amino acids. V lost 4 bases to trimming and J lost 4 bases; unmatched junction nucleotides: 11. The CDR3 loop reads CASSSEWGGRADTQYF. The CDR3 DNA is TGTGCCAGCAGCTCAGAGTGGGGGGGAAGGGCAGATACGCAGTATTTT.

The genes are TRBV1 and TRBJ1-1. TRBV1 is a documented pseudogene. The CDR3 sequence is 15 residues long. CDR3 loop: CTSSQDRGRDTEAFF. In DNA form, the CDR3 reads TGCACCAGCAGCCAAGATCGGGGGAGGGACACTGAAGCTTTCTTT.

The V call is TRBV30, the J call TRBJ1-2; unclear D gene. Germline-derived CDR1 and CDR2 are GTSNPN and SVGIG (reference sequence). The CDR3 contains 13 residues. Between the trimmed V and J ends, which lost 4 bases and 4 bases, there was a span of 13 bases. The CDR3 nucleotides read TGTGCCTGGACCAAACAGTTCCCCTATGGCTACACCTTC. Translation gives CAWTKQFPYGYTF.

The V gene is TRBV7-9, the J gene TRBJ2-1; D perhaps matches TRBD2 (5 bases). Germline CDR1 reads SEHNR; CDR2 reads FQNEAQ (reference sequence). V lost 5 bases and J lost 7, with 18 bases in between. CDR3 length equals 15 residues. The CDR3 coding sequence is TGTGCCAGCAGCCCAAAGCGGCGTTTCGGGAATGAGCAGTTCTTC. Translation gives CASSPKRRFGNEQFF.

The chain uses TRBV11-2 and TRBJ1-6; perhaps TRBD1 as D (5 bases). Between the trimmed V and J ends, which lost 2 bases and 5 bases, there was a span of 7 bases. CDR3 length equals 14 residues. Germline V gene data show CDR1 as SGHAT and CDR2 as FQNNGV. The CDR3 DNA reads as TGTGCCAGCAGCTTACAGGGTAATAATTCACCCCTCCACTTT. It is translated as CASSLQGNNSPLHF.

V usage is TRBV5-1 and J usage is TRBJ2-7; TRBD1 matches 9 bases. The CDR3 spans 15 residues. Germline CDR1 is SGHRS and CDR2 is YFSETQ. V lost 0 bases and J lost 4; bases outside the gene matches: 5. The CDR3 reads CASSLDGTGKYEQYF. Written as DNA, the CDR3 is TGCGCCAGCAGCTTGGATGGGACAGGGAAGTACGAGCAGTACTTC.

V is TRBV7-9 and J is TRBJ1-2; D remains unclear. With 3 bases removed from V and 6 bases from J, the gap between germline ends came to 5 bases. The CDR3 loop spans 11 amino acids. Germline V gene lookup returns CDR1 SEHNR and CDR2 FQNEAQ (reference sequence). The chain's CDR3 is CASSFSDGYTF. The CDR3 bases are TGTGCCAGCAGCTTCAGCGATGGCTACACCTTC.